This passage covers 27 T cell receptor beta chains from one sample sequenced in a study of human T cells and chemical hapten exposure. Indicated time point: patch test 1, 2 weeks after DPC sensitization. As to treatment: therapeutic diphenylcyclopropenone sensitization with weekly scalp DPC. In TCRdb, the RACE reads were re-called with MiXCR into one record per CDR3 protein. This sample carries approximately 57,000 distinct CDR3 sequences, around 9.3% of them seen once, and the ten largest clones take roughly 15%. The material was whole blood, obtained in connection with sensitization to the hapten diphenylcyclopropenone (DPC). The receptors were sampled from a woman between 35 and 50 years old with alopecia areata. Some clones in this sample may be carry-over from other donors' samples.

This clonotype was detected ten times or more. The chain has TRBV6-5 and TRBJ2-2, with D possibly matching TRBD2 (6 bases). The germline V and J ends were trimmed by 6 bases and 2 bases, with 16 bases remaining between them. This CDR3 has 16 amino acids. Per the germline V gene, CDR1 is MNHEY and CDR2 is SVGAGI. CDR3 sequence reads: CASSSWGGDNTGELFF. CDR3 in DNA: TGTGCCAGCAGCTCCTGGGGCGGGGACAACACCGGGGAGCTGTTTTTT.

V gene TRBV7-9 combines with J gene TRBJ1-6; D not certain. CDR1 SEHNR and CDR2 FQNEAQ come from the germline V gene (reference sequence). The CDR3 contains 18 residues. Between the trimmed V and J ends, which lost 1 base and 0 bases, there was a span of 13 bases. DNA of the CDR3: TGTGCCAGCAGCTTAGGTGCGGGAGTTAGCTCCTATAATTCACCCCTCCACTTT. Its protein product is CASSLGAGVSSYNSPLHF. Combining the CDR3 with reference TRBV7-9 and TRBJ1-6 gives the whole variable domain DTGVSQNPRHKITKRGQNVTFRCDPISEHNRLYWYRQTLGQGPEFLTYFQNEAQLEKSRLLSDRFSAERPKGSFSTLEIQRTEQGDSAMYLCASSLGAGVSSYNSPLHFGNGTRLTVT.

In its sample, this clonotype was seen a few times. DNA of the CDR3: TGTGCCAGCAGCTTTCTGACAGGGGCGATAATGCCCTACGAGCAGTACTTC. It specifies CASSFLTGAIMPYEQYF. The rearrangement joins TRBV7-8 to TRBJ2-7; 8 bases agree with TRBD1. The germline CDR1 and CDR2 sequences are SGHVS and FQNEAQ. The ends lost 3 bases at V and 2 bases at J; junction bases unmatched: 12. This CDR3 region has 17 residues.

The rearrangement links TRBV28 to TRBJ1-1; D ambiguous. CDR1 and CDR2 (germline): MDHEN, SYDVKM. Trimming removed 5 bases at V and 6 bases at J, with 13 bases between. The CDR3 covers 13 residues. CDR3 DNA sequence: TGTGCCAGCAGTGGTGGGTATCCTCCTGAAGCTTTCTTT. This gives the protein CASSGGYPPEAFF.

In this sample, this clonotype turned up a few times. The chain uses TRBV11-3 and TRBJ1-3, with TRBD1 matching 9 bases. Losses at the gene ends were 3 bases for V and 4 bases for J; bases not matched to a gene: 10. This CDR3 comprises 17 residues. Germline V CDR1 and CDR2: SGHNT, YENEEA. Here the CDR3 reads CASSFQAPDRGGNTIYF. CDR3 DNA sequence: TGTGCCAGCAGCTTCCAAGCCCCGGACAGGGGAGGAAACACCATATATTTT.

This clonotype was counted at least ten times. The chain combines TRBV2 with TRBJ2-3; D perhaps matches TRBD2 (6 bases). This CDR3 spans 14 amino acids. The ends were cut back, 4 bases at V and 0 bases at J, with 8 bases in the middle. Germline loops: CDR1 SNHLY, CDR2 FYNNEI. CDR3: CASSAGTSTDTQYF. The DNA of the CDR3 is TGTGCCAGCAGTGCCGGGACTAGCACAGATACGCAGTATTTT. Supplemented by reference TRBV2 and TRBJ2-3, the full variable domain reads EPEVTQTPSHQVTQMGQEVILRCVPISNHLYFYWYRQILGQKVEFLVSFYNNEISEKSEIFDDQFSVERPDGSNFTLKIRSTKLEDSAMYFCASSAGTSTDTQYFGPGTRLTVL.

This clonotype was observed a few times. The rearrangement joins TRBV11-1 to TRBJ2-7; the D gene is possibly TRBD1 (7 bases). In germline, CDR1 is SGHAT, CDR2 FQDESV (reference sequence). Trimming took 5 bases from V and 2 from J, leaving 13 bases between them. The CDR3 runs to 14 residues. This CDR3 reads CASSRQGGAYEQYF. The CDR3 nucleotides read TGTGCCAGCAGCCGACAGGGAGGTGCCTACGAGCAGTACTTC.

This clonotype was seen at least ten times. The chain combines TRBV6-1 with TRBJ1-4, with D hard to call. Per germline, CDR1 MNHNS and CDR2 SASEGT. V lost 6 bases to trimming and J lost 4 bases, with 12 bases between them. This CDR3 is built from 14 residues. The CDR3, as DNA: TGTGCCAGCAGGGAGAGGGCGGGTAATGAAAAACTGTTTTTT. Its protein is CASRERAGNEKLFF.

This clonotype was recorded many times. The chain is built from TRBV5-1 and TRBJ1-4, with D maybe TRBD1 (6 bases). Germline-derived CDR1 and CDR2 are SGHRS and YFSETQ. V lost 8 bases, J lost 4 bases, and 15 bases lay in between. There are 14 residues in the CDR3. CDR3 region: CASGLRDINEKLFF. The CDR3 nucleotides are TGCGCCAGTGGGCTCAGGGACATTAATGAAAAACTGTTTTTT.

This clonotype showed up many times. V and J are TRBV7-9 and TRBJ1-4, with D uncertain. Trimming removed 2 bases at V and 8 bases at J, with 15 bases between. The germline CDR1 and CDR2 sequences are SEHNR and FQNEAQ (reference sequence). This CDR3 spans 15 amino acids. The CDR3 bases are TGTGCCAGCAGCTTAAGTCCAGGACGAGGGGAAAAACTGTTTTTT. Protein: CASSLSPGRGEKLFF.

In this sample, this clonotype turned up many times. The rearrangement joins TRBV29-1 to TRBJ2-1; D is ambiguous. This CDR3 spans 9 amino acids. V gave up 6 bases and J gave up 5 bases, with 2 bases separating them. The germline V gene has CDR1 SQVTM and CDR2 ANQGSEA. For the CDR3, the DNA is TGCAGCGTAGACAATGAGCAGTTCTTC. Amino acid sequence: CSVDNEQFF.

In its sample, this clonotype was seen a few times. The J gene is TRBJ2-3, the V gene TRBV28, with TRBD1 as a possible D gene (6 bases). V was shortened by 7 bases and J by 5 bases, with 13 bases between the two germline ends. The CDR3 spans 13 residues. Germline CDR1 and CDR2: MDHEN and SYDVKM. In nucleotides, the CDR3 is TGTGCCAGCATTAACAGGGCGAGAGATACGCAGTATTTT. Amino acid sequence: CASINRARDTQYF.

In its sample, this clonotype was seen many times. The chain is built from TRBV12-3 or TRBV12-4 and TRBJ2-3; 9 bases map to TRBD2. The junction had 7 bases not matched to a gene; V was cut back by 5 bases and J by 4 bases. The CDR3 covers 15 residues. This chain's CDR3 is CASSAVAGGADTQYF. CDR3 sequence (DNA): TGTGCCAGCAGTGCCGTTGCGGGGGGGGCAGATACGCAGTATTTT.

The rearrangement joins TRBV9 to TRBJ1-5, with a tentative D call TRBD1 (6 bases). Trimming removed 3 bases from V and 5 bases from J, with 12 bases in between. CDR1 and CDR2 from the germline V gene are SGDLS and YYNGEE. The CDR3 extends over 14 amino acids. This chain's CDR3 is CASSAGQRDQPQHF. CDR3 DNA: TGTGCCAGCAGCGCCGGACAGAGGGATCAGCCCCAGCATTTT.

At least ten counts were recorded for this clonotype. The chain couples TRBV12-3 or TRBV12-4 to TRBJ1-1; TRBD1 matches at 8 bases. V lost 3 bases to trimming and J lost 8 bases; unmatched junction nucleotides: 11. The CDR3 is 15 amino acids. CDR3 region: CASSFGTGGALEAFF. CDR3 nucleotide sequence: TGTGCCAGCAGTTTCGGGACAGGCGGGGCGTTAGAAGCTTTCTTT.

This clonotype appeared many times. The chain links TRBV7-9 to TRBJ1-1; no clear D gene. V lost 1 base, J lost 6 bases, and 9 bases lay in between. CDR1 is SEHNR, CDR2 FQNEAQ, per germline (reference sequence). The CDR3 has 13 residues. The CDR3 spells CASSLGGLPEAFF. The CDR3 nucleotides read TGTGCCAGCAGCTTAGGGGGTCTTCCTGAAGCTTTCTTT. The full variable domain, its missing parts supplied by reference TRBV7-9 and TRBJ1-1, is DTGVSQNPRHKITKRGQNVTFRCDPISEHNRLYWYRQTLGQGPEFLTYFQNEAQLEKSRLLSDRFSAERPKGSFSTLEIQRTEQGDSAMYLCASSLGGLPEAFFGQGTRLTVV.

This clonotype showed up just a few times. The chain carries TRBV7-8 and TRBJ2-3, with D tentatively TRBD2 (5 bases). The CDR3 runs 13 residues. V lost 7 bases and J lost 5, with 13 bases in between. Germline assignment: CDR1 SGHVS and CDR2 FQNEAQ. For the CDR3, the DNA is TGTGCCAGCACCTCTGACCGGGGAGATACGCAGTATTTT. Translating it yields CASTSDRGDTQYF.

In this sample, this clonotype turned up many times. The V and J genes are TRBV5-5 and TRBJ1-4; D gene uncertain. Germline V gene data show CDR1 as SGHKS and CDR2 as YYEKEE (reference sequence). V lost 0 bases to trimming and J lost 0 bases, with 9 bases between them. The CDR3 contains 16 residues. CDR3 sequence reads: CASSLAGLTTNEKLFF. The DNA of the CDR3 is TGTGCCAGCAGCTTGGCAGGACTAACAACTAATGAAAAACTGTTTTTT. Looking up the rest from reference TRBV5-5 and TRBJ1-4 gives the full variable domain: DAGVTQSPTHLIKTRGQQVTLRCSPISGHKSVSWYQQVLGQGPQFIFQYYEKEERGRGNFPDRFSARQFPNYSSELNVNALLLGDSALYLCASSLAGLTTNEKLFFGSGTQLSVL.

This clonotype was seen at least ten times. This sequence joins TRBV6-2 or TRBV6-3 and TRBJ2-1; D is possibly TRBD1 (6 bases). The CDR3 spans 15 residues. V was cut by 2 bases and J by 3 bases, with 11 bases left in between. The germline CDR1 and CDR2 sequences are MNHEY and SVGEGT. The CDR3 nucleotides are TGTGCCAGCAGTTACCAGCGAGGGGGCTACAATGAGCAGTTCTTC. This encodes CASSYQRGGYNEQFF.

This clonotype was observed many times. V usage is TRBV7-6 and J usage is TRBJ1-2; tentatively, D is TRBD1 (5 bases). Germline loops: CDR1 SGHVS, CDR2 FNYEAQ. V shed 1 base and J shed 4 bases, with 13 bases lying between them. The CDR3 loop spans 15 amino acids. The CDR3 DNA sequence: TGTGCCAGCAGCTTAGTGGCAGGGAACGGCTATGGCTACACCTTC. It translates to CASSLVAGNGYGYTF.

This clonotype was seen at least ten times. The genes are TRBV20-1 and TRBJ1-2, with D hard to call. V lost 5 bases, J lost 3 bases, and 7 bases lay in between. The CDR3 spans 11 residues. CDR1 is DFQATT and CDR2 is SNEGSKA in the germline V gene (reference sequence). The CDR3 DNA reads TGCAGTGCTTCGGGCGACTATGGCTACACCTTC. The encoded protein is CSASGDYGYTF.

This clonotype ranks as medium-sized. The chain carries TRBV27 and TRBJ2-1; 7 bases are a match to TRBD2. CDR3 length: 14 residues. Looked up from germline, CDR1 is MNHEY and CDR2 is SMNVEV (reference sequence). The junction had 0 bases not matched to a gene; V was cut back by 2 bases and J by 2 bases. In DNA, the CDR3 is TGTGCCAGCAGTTTAGGGGGGGCCTACAATGAGCAGTTCTTC. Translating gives CASSLGGAYNEQFF.

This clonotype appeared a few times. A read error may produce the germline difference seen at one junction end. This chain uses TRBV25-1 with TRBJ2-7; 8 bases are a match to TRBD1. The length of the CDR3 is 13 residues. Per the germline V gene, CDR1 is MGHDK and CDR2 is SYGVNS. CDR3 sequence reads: CASSEQGAYEQYF. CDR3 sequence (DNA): TGTGCCAGCAGTGAACAGGGGGCCTATGAGCAGTACTTC.

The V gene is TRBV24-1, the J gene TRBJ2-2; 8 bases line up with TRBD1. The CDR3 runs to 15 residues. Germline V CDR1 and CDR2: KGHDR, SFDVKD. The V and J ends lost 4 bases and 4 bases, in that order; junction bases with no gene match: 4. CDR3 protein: CATSDRTGGTGELFF. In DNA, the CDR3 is TGTGCCACCAGTGACAGAACAGGGGGCACCGGGGAGCTGTTTTTT.

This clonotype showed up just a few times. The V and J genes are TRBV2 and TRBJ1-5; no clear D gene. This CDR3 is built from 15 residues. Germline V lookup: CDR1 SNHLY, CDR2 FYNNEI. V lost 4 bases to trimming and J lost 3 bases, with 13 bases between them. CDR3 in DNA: TGTGCCAGCAGTGTTCAAATGTGGGCCAATCAGCCCCAGCATTTT. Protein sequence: CASSVQMWANQPQHF.

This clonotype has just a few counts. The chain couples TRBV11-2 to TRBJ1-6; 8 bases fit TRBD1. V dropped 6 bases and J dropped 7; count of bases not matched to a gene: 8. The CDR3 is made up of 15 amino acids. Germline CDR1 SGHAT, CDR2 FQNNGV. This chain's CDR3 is CASRLSTGVNSPLHF. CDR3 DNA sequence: TGTGCCAGCAGGCTTTCGACAGGGGTCAATTCACCCCTCCACTTT.

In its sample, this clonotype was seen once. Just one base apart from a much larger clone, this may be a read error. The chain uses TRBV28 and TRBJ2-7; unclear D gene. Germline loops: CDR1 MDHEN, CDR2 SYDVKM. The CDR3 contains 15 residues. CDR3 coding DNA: TGTGCCAGCAGTTTAATCCAGAAACCCCCCTACGAGCAGAACTTC. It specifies CASSLIQKPPYEQNF.